A selection of T cell receptor beta chains follows, all from one sample in a study of identifying expanded T cells in peripheral blood. The table came from immunoSEQ multiplex PCR; TCRdb's copy has only in-frame clones and leaves some out. The table lists around 78,000 clones, 84% of them singletons. The sequenced material came from blood. The receptors derive from a person between 18 and 69 years old in good health. Each CDR3 is given with its conserved first and last residue. The D gene is left open where the match is weak. Part of the rows lack a size; the others show once, few, many or a class for expanded clones.

J: TRBJ1-2; D: .; V: TRBV5-6; size: .; CDR3: CASSFPNYGYTF; DNA: TGTGCCAGCAGCTTCCCTAACTATGGCTACACCTTC
J: TRBJ1-1; D: TRBD1; V: TRBV9; size: .; CDR3: CASSVTGGSTEAFF; DNA: TGTGCCAGCAGCGTAACAGGGGGCAGCACTGAAGCTTTCTTT
J: TRBJ2-1; D: TRBD1; V: TRBV19; size: .; CDR3: CASSSTGGIRNEQFF; DNA: TGTGCCAGTAGTTCTACAGGGGGCATAAGGAATGAGCAGTTCTTC
J: TRBJ2-1; D: .; V: TRBV5-8; size: once; CDR3: CASSLVPGNRADNEQFF; DNA: TGTGCCAGCAGCTTGGTCCCTGGGAACAGGGCAGACAATGAGCAGTTCTTC
J: TRBJ1-5; D: .; V: TRBV4-1; size: few; CDR3: CASSRDTGNNQPQHF; DNA: TGCGCCAGCAGCCGGGACACAGGGAACAATCAGCCCCAGCATTTT
J: TRBJ2-5; D: TRBD2; V: TRBV7-8; size: .; CDR3: CASSPGLAGVRETQYF; DNA: TGTGCCAGCAGCCCAGGACTAGCGGGAGTTCGAGAGACCCAGTACTTC
J: TRBJ2-7; D: TRBD2; V: TRBV11-2; size: .; CDR3: CASSHTVTSGSYEQYF; DNA: TGTGCCAGCAGCCATACAGTAACTAGCGGGAGCTACGAGCAGTACTTC
J: TRBJ2-1; D: .; V: TRBV11-2; size: .; CDR3: CASSHAGGAGEQFF; DNA: TGTGCCAGCAGCCACGCGGGCGGGGCCGGTGAGCAGTTCTTC
J: TRBJ2-7; D: TRBD1; V: TRBV9; size: .; CDR3: CASSVDTGGPYEQYF; DNA: TGTGCCAGCAGCGTAGATACAGGGGGTCCCTACGAGCAGTACTTC
J: TRBJ1-1; D: .; V: TRBV30; size: .; CDR3: CAWEFRRAEAFF; DNA: TGTGCCTGGGAGTTTAGGAGGGCTGAAGCTTTCTTT
J: TRBJ2-7; D: .; V: TRBV7-8; size: .; CDR3: CASSLRVSYSEQYF; DNA: TGTGCCAGCAGCTTAAGGGTCAGCTACAGCGAGCAGTACTTC
J: TRBJ1-2; D: .; V: TRBV28; size: .; CDR3: CASSPWDRGRDYGYTF; DNA: TGTGCCAGCAGTCCTTGGGACCGAGGCAGGGACTATGGCTACACCTTC
J: TRBJ2-4; D: .; V: TRBV27; size: .; CDR3: CASSLSRGDIQYF; DNA: TGTGCCAGCAGTTTAAGTCGAGGGGACATTCAGTACTTC
J: TRBJ2-1; D: .; V: TRBV7-2; size: .; CDR3: CASSLQITGVSYNEQFF; DNA: TGTGCCAGCAGCTTACAAATTACGGGGGTCTCCTACAATGAGCAGTTCTTC
J: TRBJ1-1; D: TRBD1; V: TRBV9; size: .; CDR3: CASSEGQDTEAFF; DNA: TGTGCCAGCAGCGAGGGACAGGACACTGAAGCTTTCTTT
J: TRBJ1-1; D: .; V: TRBV29-1; size: .; CDR3: CSVSRDHSQNTEAFF; DNA: TGCAGCGTGTCCAGGGACCACTCACAGAACACTGAAGCTTTCTTT
J: TRBJ2-1; D: TRBD2; V: TRBV28; size: .; CDR3: CASSPRTSGRNEQFF; DNA: TGTGCCAGCAGTCCCCGGACTAGCGGGAGAAATGAGCAGTTCTTC
J: TRBJ1-4; D: TRBD1; V: TRBV7-9; size: few; CDR3: CASSSPGQGNEKLFF; DNA: TGTGCCAGCAGCTCGCCGGGACAGGGTAATGAAAAACTGTTTTTT
J: TRBJ2-7; D: .; V: TRBV6-1; size: .; CDR3: CASSESRDSSYEQYF; DNA: TGTGCCAGCAGTGAATCCCGTGACAGTTCCTACGAGCAGTACTTC
J: TRBJ1-1; D: .; V: TRBV10-3; size: few; CDR3: CAIGRTNTEAFF; DNA: TGTGCCATCGGTCGAACGAACACTGAAGCTTTCTTT
J: TRBJ1-2; D: TRBD1; V: TRBV11-2; size: .; CDR3: CASSTPGQGLSGYTF; DNA: TGTGCCAGCAGCACACCCGGACAGGGACTAAGTGGCTACACCTTC
J: TRBJ2-2; D: .; V: TRBV4-1; size: .; CDR3: CASSQVRSTNTGELFF; DNA: TGCGCCAGCAGCCAAGTAAGGAGCACGAACACCGGGGAGCTGTTTTTT
J: TRBJ2-3; D: .; V: TRBV29-1; size: .; CDR3: CSVEVGNTDTQYF; DNA: TGCAGCGTTGAAGTAGGGAACACAGATACGCAGTATTTT
J: TRBJ1-1; D: TRBD1; V: TRBV5-4; size: .; CDR3: CASSLNQGGDTEAFF; DNA: TGTGCCAGCAGCTTGAACCAGGGGGGGGACACTGAAGCTTTCTTT
J: TRBJ2-3; D: .; V: TRBV14; size: .; CDR3: CASSPDLRADTQYF; DNA: TGTGCCAGCAGCCCTGACCTTAGGGCAGATACGCAGTATTTT
J: TRBJ1-2; D: .; V: TRBV29-1; size: .; CDR3: CSVEDSSNAGGGYTF; DNA: TGCAGCGTTGAAGATTCCTCGAATGCTGGCGGCGGCTACACCTTC
J: TRBJ2-7; D: TRBD2; V: TRBV7-2; size: .; CDR3: CASSPREGLSYEQYF; DNA: TGTGCCAGCAGCCCGCGGGAGGGGCTGTCCTACGAGCAGTACTTC
J: TRBJ2-3; D: TRBD2; V: TRBV2; size: .; CDR3: CASTLMGLAGGTGTDTQYF; DNA: TGTGCCAGCACCCTCATGGGACTAGCGGGAGGGACTGGTACAGATACGCAGTATTTT
J: TRBJ2-3; D: .; V: TRBV7-9; size: .; CDR3: CASSLDLLDREDSTDTQYF; DNA: TGTGCCAGCAGCTTAGACTTACTCGACAGGGAGGATAGCACAGATACGCAGTATTTT
J: TRBJ2-1; D: .; V: TRBV28; size: .; CDR3: CASSLVGQYNEQFF; DNA: TGTGCCAGCAGTTTAGTAGGCCAATACAATGAGCAGTTCTTC
J: TRBJ2-7; D: .; V: TRBV28; size: few; CDR3: CASTRQVGSYEQYF; DNA: TGTGCCAGCACCCGGCAGGTCGGATCCTACGAGCAGTACTTC
J: TRBJ2-5; D: TRBD2; V: TRBV19; size: .; CDR3: CASSIPGLTGETQYF; DNA: TGTGCCAGTAGTATTCCGGGACTAACGGGGGAGACCCAGTACTTC